This T cell receptor (beta chain) originates from a study of blood T cell repertoires in COVID-19. As for the study in general: Donors in the United States, Italy and Spain gave samples during acute or convalescent COVID-19. PBMCs, B-cell-depleted T cells, or T cells were the source of the cDNA or gDNA that made up the material.

The CDR3 is 16 residues long. Germline V gene data show CDR1 as MNHEY and CDR2 as SVGAGI. Trimming stripped 0 bases from V and 0 bases from J, with 11 bases between. Original handling: Reference gene primers were amplified, and this amplification served to estimate nucleated cell counts. Clones were read by immunoSEQ multiplex PCR, and TCRdb kept only the in-frame ones, dropping some. V, J and clone size were drawn from that table, and D and trimming were deduced from the DNA. The repertoire holds 70,000 or so clones, more than 75% seen once, with around 1.5% in the top ten. This clonotype originated in a human donor in a cohort sampled during active COVID-19. The gene calls are TRBV6-5 and TRBJ1-2, with a tentative D call TRBD1 (6 bases). The specimen sequenced was peripheral blood. DNA of the CDR3: TGTGCCAGCAGTTACTCGACAGGCTCACCTAACTATGGCTACACCTTC. This encodes CASSYSTGSPNYGYTF.